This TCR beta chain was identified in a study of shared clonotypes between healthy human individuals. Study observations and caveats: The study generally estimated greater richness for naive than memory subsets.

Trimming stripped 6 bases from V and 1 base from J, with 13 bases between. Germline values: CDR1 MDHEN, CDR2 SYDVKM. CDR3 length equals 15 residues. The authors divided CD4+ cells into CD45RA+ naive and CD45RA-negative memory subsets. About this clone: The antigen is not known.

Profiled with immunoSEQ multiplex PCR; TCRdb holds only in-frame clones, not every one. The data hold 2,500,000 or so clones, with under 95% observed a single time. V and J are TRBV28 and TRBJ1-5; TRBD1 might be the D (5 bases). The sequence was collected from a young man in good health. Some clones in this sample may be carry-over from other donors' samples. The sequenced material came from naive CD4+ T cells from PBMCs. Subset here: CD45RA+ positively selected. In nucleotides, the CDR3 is TGTGCCAGCAGGTATCCGGGACCAAGCAATCAGCCCCAGCATTTT. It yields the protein CASRYPGPSNQPQHF.